What follows are 12 T cell receptor beta chains derived from one specimen sequenced in a study of T cell changes during pregnancy in multiple sclerosis. Method: immunoSEQ multiplex PCR; TCRdb's copy keeps in-frame clones and lacks some. The profile shows about 60,000 clones, roughly 92% of them singletons. The material was CD8+ T cells from peripheral blood mononuclear cells, obtained in the second trimester of pregnancy. The receptors stem from a female donor with multiple sclerosis, enrolled in a pregnancy study.

V and J are TRBV14 and TRBJ2-7; TRBD2 agrees at 9 bases. Germline CDR1 and CDR2: SGHDN and FVKESK. V shed 1 base and J 4 bases; nucleotides not matched to a gene: 5. This CDR3 is built from 15 residues. DNA for the CDR3: TGTGCCAGCAGCCAAGGTCTAGCGGGAAGGTACGAGCAGTACTTC. Translation: CASSQGLAGRYEQYF. The full variable domain, rest sourced from reference TRBV14 and TRBJ2-7, is EAGVTQFPSHSVIEKGQTVTLRCDPISGHDNLYWYRRVMGKEIKFLLHFVKESKQDESGMPNNRFLAERTGGTYSTLKVQPAELEDSGVYFCASSQGLAGRYEQYFGPGTRLTVT.

V and J are TRBV6-1 and TRBJ2-7; 14 bases align to TRBD2. The J segment lost 3 bases and the V segment lost 3 bases, leaving 4 bases of the junction unmatched. Per the germline V gene, CDR1 is MNHNS and CDR2 is SASEGT. The CDR3 is made up of 16 amino acids. The CDR3 DNA reads as TGTGCCAGCAGTGAGACCGGGACTAGCGGGAGCTACGAGCAGTACTTC. It codes for CASSETGTSGSYEQYF.

The chain employs TRBV2 and TRBJ2-1; 9 bases fit TRBD1. CDR1 SNHLY and CDR2 FYNNEI come from the germline V gene. The CDR3 sequence is 18 residues long. J lost 7 bases, V lost 5 bases, and 18 bases had no gene match. DNA for the CDR3: TGTGCCAGCAGTTGGGGGGAACCCGGGACAGGGAATGGAAATGAGCAGTTCTTC. Its translation is CASSWGEPGTGNGNEQFF.

This clone is a singleton in its sample. This chain uses TRBV4-1 with TRBJ2-7; 9 positions agree with TRBD1. CDR1 and CDR2 (germline): MGHRA, YSYEKL. The junction had 7 bases not matched to a gene; V was cut back by 8 bases and J by 2 bases. CDR3 length: 14 amino acids. The CDR3 loop is CASSFRQGAYEQYF. The CDR3, as DNA: TGCGCCAGCTCCTTTAGACAGGGGGCCTACGAGCAGTACTTC.

The chain uses TRBV5-1 and TRBJ2-1; D possibly corresponds to TRBD2 (5 bases). The ends were cut back, 0 bases at V and 8 bases at J, with 15 bases in the middle. The CDR3 contains 15 residues. Germline CDR1 SGHRS, CDR2 YFSETQ. The CDR3: CASSLGDTGVDEQFF. The CDR3 DNA reads TGCGCCAGCAGCTTGGGTGATACCGGGGTGGATGAGCAGTTCTTC. The whole variable domain, remainder taken from reference TRBV5-1 and TRBJ2-1, is KAGVTQTPRYLIKTRGQQVTLSCSPISGHRSVSWYQQTPGQGLQFLFEYFSETQRNKGNFPGRFSGRQFSNSRSEMNVSTLELGDSALYLCASSLGDTGVDEQFFGPGTRLTVL.

V usage is TRBV4-3 and J usage is TRBJ1-4, with D possibly matching TRBD1 (5 bases). The CDR3 is 17 amino acids. Germline CDR1 is LGHNA and CDR2 is YSLEER. V was shortened by 0 bases and J by 0 bases, with 11 bases between the two germline ends. The CDR3 loop is CASSQDGQGTTNEKLFF. As DNA, the CDR3 is TGCGCCAGCAGCCAAGACGGGCAGGGAACAACTAATGAAAAACTGTTTTTT.

V usage is TRBV25-1 and J usage is TRBJ1-1; D might be TRBD1 (5 bases). V lost 1 base and J 2 bases, leaving 20 bases between the germline ends. The germline V gene has CDR1 MGHDK and CDR2 SYGVNS. The length of the CDR3 is 18 residues. As DNA, the CDR3 is TGTGCCAGCAGTGAATCGGGGCGTGGGGGGGGGAGAAACACTGAAGCTTTCTTT. It specifies CASSESGRGGGRNTEAFF. The full variable domain, in which reference TRBV25-1 and TRBJ1-1 provide the parts outside the CDR3, is EADIYQTPRYLVIGTGKKITLECSQTMGHDKMYWYQQDPGMELHLIHYSYGVNSTEKGDLSSESTVSRIRTEHFPLTLESARPSHTSQYLCASSESGRGGGRNTEAFFGQGTRLTVV.

The chain joins TRBV6-1 to TRBJ1-3; 7 bases agree with TRBD1. The CDR3 is 11 residues long. Germline assignment: CDR1 MNHNS and CDR2 SASEGT. Trimming took 7 bases from V and 6 from J; bases not matched to a gene: 0. CDR3 sequence reads: CASKGANTIYF. The CDR3 DNA sequence: TGTGCCAGCAAGGGGGCAAACACCATATATTTT.

This chain connects TRBV27 to TRBJ1-2; unclear D gene. This CDR3 has 13 residues. CDR1 is MNHEY, CDR2 SMNVEV, per germline (reference sequence). Trimming took 2 bases from V and 7 from J, leaving 11 bases between them. CDR3 sequence: CASSLRSNSGYTF. For the CDR3, the DNA is TGTGCCAGCAGTTTACGGTCCAACAGTGGCTACACCTTC.

V is TRBV6-1 and J is TRBJ1-2, with no clear D. CDR3 length equals 13 residues. The germline V gene encodes CDR1 MNHNS and CDR2 SASEGT. Deletions cut 3 bases from V and 5 bases from J, with 10 bases between. CDR3 sequence reads: CASSEGVGYGYTF. CDR3 nucleotides: TGTGCCAGCAGTGAGGGAGTGGGTTATGGCTACACCTTC.

The chain couples TRBV5-6 to TRBJ2-7, with TRBD1 identical over 8 bases. The germline V gene encodes CDR1 SGHDT and CDR2 YYEEEE. V gave up 5 bases and J gave up 4 bases; unmatched junction bases: 8. The CDR3 has 14 residues. The DNA for the CDR3 is TGTGCCAGCAGTTCCGGACAGGGATCATACGAGCAGTACTTC. This gives the protein CASSSGQGSYEQYF. Filled out from reference TRBV5-6 and TRBJ2-7, the complete variable domain reads DAGVTQSPTHLIKTRGQQVTLRCSPKSGHDTVSWYQQALGQGPQFIFQYYEEEERQRGNFPDRFSGHQFPNYSSELNVNALLLGDSALYLCASSSGQGSYEQYFGPGTRLTVT.

Only one count was recorded for this clone. This chain joins TRBV7-9 and TRBJ2-1; TRBD2 matches at 9 bases. This CDR3 is built from 14 residues. Germline lookup yields CDR1 SEHNR and CDR2 FQNEAQ (reference sequence). With V trimmed by 6 bases and J by 5 bases, 5 bases remained unmatched. The CDR3 DNA sequence: TGTGCCAGCAGGGATAGCGGGGGAGACAATGAGCAGTTCTTC. Residues: CASRDSGGDNEQFF.